Presented here are 19 T cell receptor beta chains from one specimen sequenced in a study of T-cell reconstitution after alpha-beta-depleted transplantation in children. Construction of the TCRbeta library involved unique molecular identifiers. TCRdb fed the PCR reads into MiXCR, producing one record per CDR3 protein. This sample has roughly 200,000 distinct CDR3 sequences, with around 9.2% found just once. The sequenced sample was PBMCs, mostly from graft donor cells, obtained 360 days after TCRalphabeta/CD19-depleted stem cell transplant. The receptors here all came from a male patient under 10 years old who had a stem cell transplant for acute myeloid leukemia, so the T cells may come from the graft donor.

The V and J genes are TRBV9 and TRBJ2-5, with 7 positions matching TRBD2. Germline CDR1 reads SGDLS; CDR2 reads YYNGEE. The J segment lost 1 base and the V segment lost 0 bases, leaving 3 bases of the junction unmatched. This CDR3 spans 15 amino acids. The CDR3 spells CASSVGGGFQETQYF. The CDR3 nucleotides are TGTGCCAGCAGCGTAGGGGGAGGGTTCCAAGAGACCCAGTACTTC. Looking up the rest from reference TRBV9 and TRBJ2-5 gives the full variable domain: DSGVTQTPKHLITATGQRVTLRCSPRSGDLSVYWYQQSLDQGLQFLIQYYNGEERAKGNILERFSAQQFPDLHSELNLSSLELGDSALYFCASSVGGGFQETQYFGPGTRLLVL.

This clonotype was counted between two and nine times. Sequence at one end of the junction differs from germline and may be a read error. The V gene is TRBV11-2, the J gene TRBJ2-1; either TRBD1 or TRBD2 may fit D (5 bases each). CDR3 length equals 19 residues. Germline V lookup: CDR1 SGHAT, CDR2 FQNNGV. The CDR3: CASSFVFGGARFSHNEQFF. For the CDR3, the DNA is TGTGCCAGCAGCTTTGTCTTTGGGGGAGCCCGATTCTCCCACAATGAGCAGTTCTTC.

At least ten counts were recorded for this clonotype. The chain has TRBV4-1 and TRBJ2-1; D uncertain. Deletions cut 1 base from V and 3 bases from J, with 1 base between. Per germline, CDR1 MGHRA and CDR2 YSYEKL. The CDR3 is 12 amino acids. In DNA form, the CDR3 reads TGCGCCAGCAGCCAAGTCTACAATGAGCAGTTCTTC. Protein product: CASSQVYNEQFF.

This clonotype appeared a few times. The chain combines TRBV20-1 with TRBJ1-1; no clear D gene. V lost 6 bases, J lost 0 bases, and 11 bases lay in between. This CDR3 has 13 amino acids. CDR1 DFQATT and CDR2 SNEGSKA come from the germline V gene (reference sequence). CDR3 nucleotide sequence: TGCAGTGCGAGTCTGACAATGAACACTGAAGCTTTCTTT. Its protein is CSASLTMNTEAFF.

This clonotype was detected ten times or more. The V and J genes are TRBV5-5 and TRBJ2-1; a possible D gene is TRBD2 (6 bases). CDR1 and CDR2 from the germline V gene are SGHKS and YYEKEE (reference sequence). The CDR3 length is 16 residues. V lost 1 base, J lost 7 bases, and 18 bases lay in between. CDR3 sequence (DNA): TGTGCCAGCAGCTTGTTGTTCTCGGGGGTTTTAAATGAGCAGTTCTTC. Encoded protein: CASSLLFSGVLNEQFF.

V and J are TRBV20-1 and TRBJ1-1; the D is unclear. The V gene lost 2 bases and the J gene lost 8 bases, with 15 bases spanning the gap. Germline V gene sequence: CDR1 DFQATT, CDR2 SNEGSKA (reference sequence). There are 13 residues in the CDR3. This CDR3 is CSARSVTGREAFF. CDR3 coding DNA: TGCAGTGCTAGATCCGTCACGGGTCGCGAAGCTTTCTTT.

There are many counts of this clonotype. J is TRBJ1-4 and V is TRBV12-3 or TRBV12-4, with D unresolved. V gave up 5 bases and J gave up 10 bases, with 11 bases separating them. CDR3 length: 12 amino acids. CDR3 sequence: CASSPDLGKLFF. DNA of the CDR3: TGTGCCAGCAGTCCCGACTTGGGAAAACTGTTTTTT.

This clonotype has just a few counts. This sequence joins TRBV7-9 and TRBJ2-1; possible D gene TRBD2, 5 bases. Germline V gives CDR1 SEHNR, CDR2 FQNEAQ (reference sequence). The CDR3 extends over 16 amino acids. Trimming removed 4 bases from V and 4 bases from J, with 17 bases in between. The CDR3 DNA is TGTGCCAGCAGCTCTTCGACACCTAGCCGGTACAATGAGCAGTTCTTC. Amino acid sequence: CASSSSTPSRYNEQFF.

The J gene is TRBJ2-1, the V gene TRBV7-8, with a tentative D call TRBD2 (7 bases). Per germline, CDR1 SGHVS and CDR2 FQNEAQ. This CDR3 is built from 17 residues. The V end lost 5 bases, the J end lost 1 base, and 18 bases lay between the germline ends. DNA for the CDR3: TGTGCCAGCAGCCCCAATGAGGGGGGGGTTTCCTACAATGAGCAGTTCTTC. It translates to CASSPNEGGVSYNEQFF. Combining the CDR3 with reference TRBV7-8 and TRBJ2-1 gives the whole variable domain GAGVSQSPRYKVAKRGQDVALRCDPISGHVSLFWYQQALGQGPEFLTYFQNEAQLDKSGLPSDRFFAERPEGSVSTLKIQRTQQEDSAVYLCASSPNEGGVSYNEQFFGPGTRLTVL.

The J gene is TRBJ1-5, the V gene TRBV12-3 or TRBV12-4, with D unresolved. Trimming shortened V by 7 bases and J by 6 bases, and 10 bases separated the two germline ends. The CDR3 loop spans 12 amino acids. DNA of the CDR3: TGTGCCAGCAAGACGTCGGCTCAGCCCCAGCATTTT. It yields the protein CASKTSAQPQHF.

This clonotype has at least ten counts. The V and J genes are TRBV29-1 and TRBJ2-7, with TRBD2 matching over 8 bases. CDR1 SQVTM and CDR2 ANQGSEA come from the germline V gene. CDR3 length: 13 amino acids. With 7 bases clipped from V and 3 bases from J, the junction kept 8 bases outside the gene matches. The CDR3 protein is CSAASGSLYEQYF. CDR3 nucleotide sequence: TGCAGCGCCGCCAGCGGGAGTCTCTACGAGCAGTACTTC.

This clonotype was seen a few times. This chain joins TRBV28 and TRBJ2-4; D is perhaps TRBD1 (6 bases). Germline CDR1 reads MDHEN; CDR2 reads SYDVKM. V was shortened by 7 bases and J by 2 bases, with 18 bases between the two germline ends. The CDR3 is 16 amino acids. This chain's CDR3 is CASKQGPGVTKNIQYF. The DNA for the CDR3 is TGTGCCAGCAAGCAGGGTCCAGGGGTTACCAAAAACATTCAGTACTTC.

The gene calls are TRBV12-5 and TRBJ2-5, with D tentatively TRBD1 or TRBD2 (5 bases each). Germline assignment: CDR1 LGHNT and CDR2 FRNRAP. The V end was cut by 5 bases, the J end by 4 bases, with 14 bases between. CDR3 length equals 14 residues. CDR3 sequence: CASGGGPTVETQYF. The CDR3 DNA sequence: TGTGCTAGTGGTGGGGGACCGACGGTAGAGACCCAGTACTTC. The full variable domain, in which reference TRBV12-5 and TRBJ2-5 provide the parts outside the CDR3, is DARVTQTPRHKVTEMGQEVTMRCQPILGHNTVFWYRQTMMQGLELLAYFRNRAPLDDSGMPKDRFSAEMPDATLATLKIQPSEPRDSAVYFCASGGGPTVETQYFGPGTRLLVL.

This clonotype was seen more than once but under ten times. The chain carries TRBV15 and TRBJ1-4; tentatively, D is TRBD1 (5 bases). Deletions cut 0 bases from V and 5 bases from J, with 13 bases between. CDR3 size: 16 residues. Germline V gives CDR1 LNHNV, CDR2 YYDKDF (reference sequence). The DNA for the CDR3 is TGTGCCACCAGCAGAGATCGGGGCCGCCCGAATGAAAAACTGTTTTTT. Translated, it gives CATSRDRGRPNEKLFF. Full variable domain (rest looked up from reference TRBV15 and TRBJ1-4): DAMVIQNPRYQVTQFGKPVTLSCSQTLNHNVMYWYQQKSSQAPKLLFHYYDKDFNNEADTPDNFQSRRPNTSFCFLDIRSPGLGDTAMYLCATSRDRGRPNEKLFFGSGTQLSVL.

There are a few counts of this clonotype. A read error is possible here, since a much larger clone lies one base away. This sequence joins TRBV20-1 and TRBJ2-7, with D uncertain. Germline CDR1 reads DFQATT; CDR2 reads SNEGSKA (reference sequence). CDR3 length: 12 residues. Deletions cut 6 bases from V and 0 bases from J, with 9 bases between. The DNA of the CDR3 is TGCAGTGCCCTCGGGTCCTCCTACGAGCAGTACTTC. Translation gives CSALGSSYEQYF.

The rearrangement links TRBV12-3 or TRBV12-4 to TRBJ2-2, with 9 bases aligning to TRBD2. V lost 7 bases to trimming and J lost 2 bases; unmatched junction nucleotides: 5. The CDR3 is made up of 15 amino acids. This chain's CDR3 is CASTIAGANTGELFF. DNA of the CDR3: TGTGCCAGCACTATAGCGGGGGCCAACACCGGGGAGCTGTTTTTT.

This clonotype was picked up many times. V is TRBV5-1 and J is TRBJ1-1; 9 bases fit TRBD1. This CDR3 is 15 amino acids long. Per germline, CDR1 SGHRS and CDR2 YFSETQ. J gave up 6 bases and V 4 bases, and 10 bases lay outside the gene matches. The CDR3: CASSPGDRVTSEAFF. CDR3 DNA: TGCGCCAGCAGCCCGGGGGACAGGGTGACATCTGAAGCTTTCTTT.

The rearrangement joins TRBV5-6 to TRBJ1-1; no firm D call. CDR1 and CDR2 (germline): SGHDT, YYEEEE. This CDR3 comprises 12 residues. The ends were cut back, 5 bases at V and 0 bases at J, with 5 bases in the middle. CDR3 in DNA: TGTGCCAGCAGTCCACTGAACACTGAAGCTTTCTTT. It specifies CASSPLNTEAFF.

There are a few counts of this clonotype. This chain uses TRBV12-5 with TRBJ2-3, with D perhaps TRBD2 (6 bases). CDR3 size: 17 residues. The germline V gene has CDR1 LGHNT and CDR2 FRNRAP. V dropped 5 bases and J dropped 4 bases, with 22 bases sitting between them. The CDR3 DNA sequence: TGTGCTAGTGGTCCCGCGGAGGGTATGTTCATGGCAGATACGCAGTATTTT. Encoded protein: CASGPAEGMFMADTQYF.